What follows are 10 T cell receptor beta chains derived from one specimen sequenced in a study of regulatory T cells in long-lasting Graves disease. Time point denoted: newly diagnosed GD, antithyroid drugs for less than 3 months. RNA from PBMCs was the source of the TCR library. Construction of TCR beta libraries relied on iRepertoire HTBI primers and on Arm-PCR targeting CDR3 regions. TCRdb re-derived calls from the multiplex PCR reads in MiXCR, one entry per CDR3 protein. This sample has about 440,000 distinct CDR3 sequences, with about 16% found just once. The sample was also reused in another study, on T cells in Graves' hyperthyroidism and ophthalmopathy.

Here the sequenced sample was peripheral blood mononuclear cells (PBMCs), taken at new diagnosis, from a patient treated with antithyroid drugs. These receptors all come from a young woman with Graves disease.

This clonotype was counted ten times or more. The rearrangement uses TRBV3-1 and TRBJ2-1, with TRBD1 as a possible D gene (6 bases). The CDR3 length is 13 residues. Germline V lookup: CDR1 LGHDT, CDR2 YNNKEL (reference sequence). V lost 1 base, J lost 9 bases, and 10 bases lay in between. The CDR3 loop is CASSQGGDTEQFF. The CDR3 DNA sequence: TGTGCCAGCAGCCAAGGAGGGGACACTGAGCAGTTCTTC.

This clonotype was counted a few times. The chain couples TRBV29-1 to TRBJ2-7; weak D call: TRBD2 (5 bases). CDR3 size: 14 residues. V was cut by 0 bases and J by 3 bases, with 12 bases left in between. The germline V gene encodes CDR1 SQVTM and CDR2 ANQGSEA. The CDR3 reads CSVEEVGRDYEQYF. Written as DNA, the CDR3 is TGCAGCGTTGAAGAGGTAGGACGGGACTACGAGCAGTACTTC.

There are many counts of this clonotype. The chain recombines TRBV6-1 with TRBJ1-5; D not certain. V was cut by 5 bases and J by 1 base, with 15 bases left in between. CDR3 length: 16 residues. CDR1 and CDR2 from the germline V gene are MNHNS and SASEGT. The CDR3 nucleotides read TGTGCCAGCAGTCCCGCACCAGCCCTGAGCAATCAGCCCCAGCATTTT. Protein product: CASSPAPALSNQPQHF.

This clonotype was picked up a small number of times. A much larger clone lies one base from this, so it may be a read error. The rearrangement joins TRBV6-9 to TRBJ2-2; no definite D call. In germline, CDR1 is MNHGY, CDR2 SVAAGI. The V end lost 3 bases, the J end lost 1 base, and 6 bases lay between the germline ends. CDR3 length: 14 amino acids. As DNA, the CDR3 is TGTGCCAGCAGTTACTGGGGGAACACCGGGGAGCTGTTTTTT. This codes for CASSYWGNTGELFF.

This clonotype has a count of ten or more. J is TRBJ2-5 and V is TRBV4-1, with D perhaps assigned TRBD1 or TRBD2 (6 bases each). The CDR3 is made up of 15 amino acids. V lost 1 base, J lost 3 bases, and 12 bases lay in between. The V gene's germline CDR1 is MGHRA and CDR2 YSYEKL. The CDR3 here is CASSQGERGEETQYF. CDR3 DNA sequence: TGCGCCAGCAGCCAAGGCGAGAGGGGGGAAGAGACCCAGTACTTC.

This clonotype was seen repeatedly, ten times or more. The chain joins TRBV24-1 to TRBJ2-3; D uncertain. The CDR3 totals 18 residues. Per the germline V gene, CDR1 is KGHDR and CDR2 is SFDVKD. V shed 0 bases and J shed 3 bases, with 18 bases lying between them. The CDR3 DNA sequence: TGTGCCACCAGTGATTTGGGCGGTCCCATGGGCCCAACAGATACGCAGTATTTT. Encoded protein: CATSDLGGPMGPTDTQYF.

This clonotype was counted only a few times. The chain employs TRBV3-1 and TRBJ2-4; D is uncertain. This CDR3 spans 15 amino acids. The germline CDR1 and CDR2 sequences are LGHDT and YNNKEL (reference sequence). Trimming removed 0 bases at V and 2 bases at J, with 8 bases between. The CDR3 spells CASSQDVGPKNIQYF. In DNA, the CDR3 is TGTGCCAGCAGCCAAGACGTTGGGCCCAAAAACATTCAGTACTTC. The whole variable domain, filled in from reference TRBV3-1 and TRBJ2-4, reads DTAVSQTPKYLVTQMGNDKSIKCEQNLGHDTMYWYKQDSKKFLKIMFSYNNKELIINETVPNRFSPKSPDKAHLNLHINSLELGDSAVYFCASSQDVGPKNIQYFGAGTRLSVL.

This clonotype was seen repeatedly, ten times or more. The CDR3: CSVKTGGGRTDTQYF. CDR3 DNA: TGCAGCGTTAAAACTGGCGGGGGCCGCACAGATACGCAGTATTTT. The chain combines TRBV29-1 with TRBJ2-3, with a tentative D call TRBD2 (7 bases). V gave up 5 bases and J gave up 1 base, with 16 bases separating them. Germline CDR1 and CDR2: SQVTM and ANQGSEA. The CDR3 is 15 amino acids.

In its sample, this clonotype was seen a few times. V and J are TRBV5-1 and TRBJ2-3, with 10 positions matching TRBD2. Looked up from germline, CDR1 is SGHRS and CDR2 is YFSETQ. J lost 5 bases, V lost 5 bases, and 8 bases had no gene match. The length of the CDR3 is 15 residues. CDR3 in amino acids: CASSPSGREVDTQYF. For the CDR3, the DNA is TGCGCCAGCAGTCCGAGCGGGAGGGAGGTAGATACGCAGTATTTT.

The gene calls are TRBV7-9 and TRBJ2-1; 7 nucleotides align to TRBD2. The CDR3 covers 15 residues. The germline V gene encodes CDR1 SEHNR and CDR2 FQNEAQ (reference sequence). The junction had 8 bases not matched to a gene; V was cut back by 7 bases and J by 2 bases. CDR3 in amino acids: CASIPGGSPYNEQFF. Written as DNA, the CDR3 is TGTGCCAGCATCCCGGGGGGTAGTCCCTACAATGAGCAGTTCTTC.